Presented here are 32 T cell receptor beta chains from one specimen sequenced in a study of blood T cell repertoires in COVID-19. Clones were read by immunoSEQ multiplex PCR, and TCRdb kept only the in-frame ones, dropping some. The table shows about 120,000 clones, with about four fifths occurring only once. The material sequenced was peripheral blood. All receptors derive from a human donor in a cohort sampled during active COVID-19.

This chain links TRBV19 with TRBJ1-6, with TRBD1 matching 10 bases. This CDR3 is built from 15 residues. V lost 5 bases, J lost 9 bases, and 7 bases stayed unmatched. Looked up from germline, CDR1 is LNHDA and CDR2 is SQIVND (reference sequence). The CDR3 nucleotides read TGTGCCAGTAGTTCCGGGACAGGGGCCTCTTCACCCCTCCACTTT. It is translated as CASSSGTGASSPLHF.

V usage is TRBV7-3 and J usage is TRBJ2-3; 7 nucleotides agree with TRBD2. V dropped 6 bases and J dropped 4; count of bases not matched to a gene: 10. Germline CDR1 reads SGHTA; CDR2 reads FQGTGA. The CDR3 extends over 15 amino acids. The CDR3 bases are TGTGCCAGCAGGCAAGCGGGGATAACTTCAGATACGCAGTATTTT. As protein: CASRQAGITSDTQYF.

The chain joins TRBV3-1 (or the pseudogene TRBV3-2) to TRBJ2-5; 9 bases match TRBD2. The CDR3 spans 15 residues. Germline V lookup: CDR1 LGHDT, CDR2 YNNKEL (reference sequence). With 1 base clipped from V and 5 bases from J, the junction kept 5 bases outside the gene matches. The CDR3: CASSQVAGVRETQYF. For the CDR3, the DNA is TGTGCCAGCAGCCAAGTAGCGGGAGTACGGGAGACCCAGTACTTC.

Worth noting for this clone: Other DNA sequences in this sample translate to the same CDR3. V is TRBV28 and J is TRBJ2-3; unclear D gene. Germline loops: CDR1 MDHEN, CDR2 SYDVKM. The CDR3 is made up of 14 amino acids. V was pared by 5 bases and J by 0 bases, with 9 bases between. CDR3 bases: TGTGCCAGCAGTCTCCCCACTAGCACAGATACGCAGTATTTT. Translated, it gives CASSLPTSTDTQYF.

This clone was counted only a few times. The chain links TRBV5-1 to TRBJ2-7, with D tentatively TRBD2 (6 bases). The CDR3 contains 17 residues. Germline V CDR1 and CDR2: SGHRS, YFSETQ. Trimming removed 3 bases at V and 6 bases at J, with 25 bases between. CDR3 amino acids: CASSSGATSSLGGEQYF. In nucleotides, the CDR3 is TGCGCCAGCAGCTCAGGAGCCACTAGCTCCCTTGGTGGCGAGCAGTACTTC.

This chain joins TRBV7-3 and TRBJ2-5; perhaps TRBD2 as D (5 bases). This CDR3 spans 13 amino acids. Germline CDR1 reads SGHTA; CDR2 reads FQGTGA. With 0 bases removed from V and 5 bases from J, the gap between germline ends came to 7 bases. The CDR3 sequence: CASSLTRVETQYF. The CDR3 DNA sequence: TGTGCCAGCAGCTTAACGCGGGTGGAGACCCAGTACTTC.

The count of this clone is one. The chain carries TRBV6-5 and TRBJ2-3; 9 positions agree with TRBD1. The length of the CDR3 is 14 residues. Losses at the gene ends were 7 bases for V and 2 bases for J; bases not matched to a gene: 4. In germline, CDR1 is MNHEY, CDR2 SVGAGI. The CDR3 loop is CASKGDRATDTQYF. CDR3 nucleotides: TGTGCCAGCAAAGGGGACAGGGCCACAGATACGCAGTATTTT.

The chain employs TRBV12-3 or TRBV12-4 and TRBJ2-7; the D gene is possibly TRBD1 (6 bases). The germline V and J ends were trimmed by 6 bases and 13 bases, with 19 bases remaining between them. The CDR3 consists of 12 residues. The chain's CDR3 is CASRGPGHSLYF. The DNA of the CDR3 is TGTGCCAGCAGGGGTCCGGGACACTCTCTTTACTTC.

The rearrangement links TRBV5-1 to TRBJ1-5; 7 positions match TRBD1. Germline values: CDR1 SGHRS, CDR2 YFSETQ. Germline trimming cut 4 bases from V and 4 bases from J; bases unmatched to any gene: 8. The CDR3 has 15 amino acids. The CDR3 here is CASSASGTENQPQHF. Written as DNA, the CDR3 is TGCGCCAGCAGCGCGTCCGGGACAGAAAATCAGCCCCAGCATTTT.

The chain links TRBV5-4 to TRBJ2-3; a weak D match, TRBD1 (5 bases). V gave up 4 bases and J gave up 2 bases, with 8 bases separating them. The germline CDR1 and CDR2 sequences are SGHNT and YYREEE (reference sequence). This CDR3 region has 13 residues. The DNA of the CDR3 is TGTGCCAGCAGCCCAGGGCCCACAGATACGCAGTATTTT. It translates to CASSPGPTDTQYF.

J is TRBJ1-5 and V is TRBV28; perhaps TRBD1 as D (5 bases). The CDR3 is 16 amino acids. Germline CDR1 MDHEN, CDR2 SYDVKM. Between the trimmed V and J ends, which lost 5 bases and 3 bases, there was a span of 17 bases. This CDR3 is CASSPPVAGNNQPQHF. CDR3 coding DNA: TGTGCCAGCAGTCCCCCCGTGGCAGGGAACAATCAGCCCCAGCATTTT.

This rearrangement joins TRBV9 to TRBJ1-3; D not certain. V was shortened by 2 bases and J by 2 bases, with 8 bases between the two germline ends. In germline, CDR1 is SGDLS, CDR2 YYNGEE. The CDR3 spans 14 residues. The CDR3 is CASSVSGPGNTIYF. The CDR3 coding sequence is TGTGCCAGCAGCGTCTCTGGGCCTGGAAACACCATATATTTT. The full variable domain, its missing parts supplied by reference TRBV9 and TRBJ1-3, is DSGVTQTPKHLITATGQRVTLRCSPRSGDLSVYWYQQSLDQGLQFLIQYYNGEERAKGNILERFSAQQFPDLHSELNLSSLELGDSALYFCASSVSGPGNTIYFGEGSWLTVV.

The chain uses TRBV9 and TRBJ2-1; 14 bases are a match to TRBD2. The CDR3 extends over 17 amino acids. Trimming took 4 bases from V and 7 from J; bases not matched to a gene: 10. CDR1 and CDR2 from the germline V gene are SGDLS and YYNGEE. The CDR3 DNA follows: TGTGCCAGCAGCCATCCGGGACTAGCGGGAGAGCGAAATGAGCAGTTCTTC. This translates into CASSHPGLAGERNEQFF.

This chain uses TRBV7-3 with TRBJ2-1; D is unresolved. Germline V gene data show CDR1 as SGHTA and CDR2 as FQGTGA. There are 14 residues in the CDR3. Deletions cut 0 bases from V and 5 bases from J, with 8 bases between. In DNA, the CDR3 is TGTGCCAGCAGCTTAACGGCCAGCGACAATGAGCAGTTCTTC. Its protein is CASSLTASDNEQFF.

The rearrangement uses TRBV2 and TRBJ2-7; 7 positions match TRBD1. This CDR3 has 12 amino acids. Trimming cost V 5 bases and J 7 bases; bases outside gene matches: 5. In germline, CDR1 is SNHLY, CDR2 FYNNEI. The CDR3 DNA is TGTGCCAGCAGTTATCGACAGGGTGAGCAGTACTTC. It is translated as CASSYRQGEQYF.

V is TRBV7-9 and J is TRBJ2-7; D call uncertain. Germline CDR1 and CDR2: SEHNR and FQNEAQ (reference sequence). CDR3 length: 12 residues. The ends were cut back, 4 bases at V and 6 bases at J, with 10 bases in the middle. CDR3 sequence (DNA): TGTGCCAGCAGCTCCACTTCACGCGAGCAGTACTTC. Its protein product is CASSSTSREQYF.

V gene TRBV6-2 or TRBV6-3 combines with J gene TRBJ2-7; no firm D call. This CDR3 has 11 residues. V lost 5 bases to trimming and J lost 2 bases, with 4 bases between them. Germline-derived CDR1 and CDR2 are MNHEY and SVGEGT. CDR3 in DNA: TGTGCCAGCAGTCCAACCTACGAGCAGTACTTC. Encoded protein: CASSPTYEQYF.

This chain joins TRBV14 and TRBJ2-7, with TRBD2 matching over 8 bases. The CDR3 runs to 13 residues. The V gene end was trimmed by 4 bases and the J gene end by 12 bases; junction bases not matched to a gene: 11. The germline V gene encodes CDR1 SGHDN and CDR2 FVKESK. CDR3 DNA sequence: TGTGCCAGCAGCCCCTATATACTAGCGGTTCTGTACTTC. It is translated as CASSPYILAVLYF.

The chain couples TRBV19 to TRBJ1-1, with a tentative D call TRBD1 (6 bases). Germline V lookup: CDR1 LNHDA, CDR2 SQIVND (reference sequence). This CDR3 comprises 14 residues. V was trimmed by 7 bases and J by 3 bases, leaving 15 bases between them. CDR3 coding DNA: TGTGCCAGTATCGTGAGGGGGGGGGACACTGAAGCTTTCTTT. Translation gives CASIVRGGDTEAFF. Using reference TRBV19 and TRBJ1-1 for the parts outside the CDR3, the full variable domain is DGGITQSPKYLFRKEGQNVTLSCEQNLNHDAMYWYRQDPGQGLRLIYYSQIVNDFQKGDIAEGYSVSREKKESFPLTVTSAQKNPTAFYLCASIVRGGDTEAFFGQGTRLTVV.

The chain uses TRBV12-3 or TRBV12-4 and TRBJ1-5; no definite D call. This CDR3 comprises 13 residues. Trimming shortened V by 4 bases and J by 1 base, and 5 bases separated the two germline ends. The CDR3 bases are TGTGCCAGCAGTTACGGGAGCAATCAGCCCCAGCATTTT. This codes for CASSYGSNQPQHF.

The CDR3 DNA reads TGTGCCAGCAGCCAAGACACCAATACCCCCCAGGGGGCGGGCAATTCACCCCTCCACTTT. Translated: CASSQDTNTPQGAGNSPLHF. This rearrangement joins TRBV3-1 (or the pseudogene TRBV3-2) to TRBJ1-6, with TRBD1 matching 8 bases. The germline V gene has CDR1 LGHDT and CDR2 YNNKEL (reference sequence). J was trimmed by 7 bases and V by 0 bases; bases with no gene match: 17. This CDR3 is built from 20 residues.

CDR3 protein: CASSYYGSSQETQYF. The CDR3, as DNA: TGTGCCAGCAGTTACTACGGGAGTTCTCAAGAGACCCAGTACTTC. V gene TRBV6-5 combines with J gene TRBJ2-5, with D possibly TRBD2 on 6 matching bases. The CDR3 has 15 amino acids. The V gene's germline CDR1 is MNHEY and CDR2 SVGAGI. V shed 1 base and J shed 2 bases, with 11 bases lying between them.

The chain couples TRBV6-5 to TRBJ1-1; D is possibly TRBD1 (5 bases). Germline loops: CDR1 MNHEY, CDR2 SVGAGI. V gave up 4 bases and J gave up 0 bases, with 12 bases separating them. This CDR3 is built from 15 residues. In DNA, the CDR3 is TGTGCCAGCAGTTTACAGACAGAGATGAACACTGAAGCTTTCTTT. This encodes CASSLQTEMNTEAFF.

The chain uses TRBV7-6 and TRBJ2-2; 9 nucleotides align to TRBD1. CDR3 length: 17 residues. CDR1 and CDR2 from the germline V gene are SGHVS and FNYEAQ. V dropped 9 bases and J dropped 2; count of bases not matched to a gene: 13. The DNA for the CDR3 is TGTGCCAGTAAAGGATCAAGGGACAGGGTCAACACCGGGGAGCTGTTTTTT. Protein sequence: CASKGSRDRVNTGELFF.

CDR3 DNA sequence: TGTGCCAGCAGCTTATGGCCACAATCCTACGAGCAGTACTTC. This codes for CASSLWPQSYEQYF. The chain recombines TRBV11-2 with TRBJ2-7, with D unclear. Germline V gene lookup returns CDR1 SGHAT and CDR2 FQNNGV. V shed 2 bases and J shed 1 base, with 9 bases lying between them. The CDR3 is 14 residues long. The entire variable domain, with the rest obtained from reference TRBV11-2 and TRBJ2-7, is as follows: EAGVAQSPRYKIIEKRQSVAFWCNPISGHATLYWYQQILGQGPKLLIQFQNNGVVDDSQLPKDRFSAERLKGVDSTLKIQPAKLEDSAVYLCASSLWPQSYEQYFGPGTRLTVT.

The CDR3 protein is CASSHGDRGDYGYTF. The CDR3 DNA reads TGTGCCAGTAGTCACGGGGACAGGGGAGACTATGGCTACACCTTC. The genes are TRBV19 and TRBJ1-2, with TRBD1 matching 10 bases. The CDR3 runs 15 residues. V lost 5 bases to trimming and J lost 3 bases; unmatched junction nucleotides: 6. The V gene's germline CDR1 is LNHDA and CDR2 SQIVND (reference sequence).

The chain recombines TRBV6-6 with TRBJ1-2, with 9 bases identical to TRBD1. With V trimmed by 2 bases and J by 7 bases, 2 bases remained unmatched. Germline V CDR1 and CDR2: MNHNY, SVGAGI (reference sequence). This CDR3 is built from 13 residues. The CDR3 DNA reads TGTGCCAGCAGTTACGGGACAGGGAGTGGCTACACCTTC. Translated, it gives CASSYGTGSGYTF.

The chain employs TRBV3-1 (or the pseudogene TRBV3-2) and TRBJ2-5; 10 bases align to TRBD2. With 1 base clipped from V and 1 base from J, the junction kept 12 bases outside the gene matches. The CDR3 has 19 amino acids. Germline loops: CDR1 LGHDT, CDR2 YNNKEL (reference sequence). The CDR3 here is CASSQGSVPSGGLQETQYF. In DNA, the CDR3 is TGTGCCAGCAGCCAAGGATCCGTTCCTAGCGGGGGACTCCAAGAGACCCAGTACTTC.

Only a few counts were recorded for this clone. The V gene is TRBV7-2, the J gene TRBJ1-1, with TRBD1 identical over 9 bases. CDR3 length equals 14 residues. Trimming cost V 5 bases and J 1 base; bases outside gene matches: 2. Germline loops: CDR1 SGHTA, CDR2 FQGNSA. The CDR3 nucleotides are TGTGCCAGCAGCCCGACAGGGGGGAACACTGAAGCTTTCTTT. It encodes CASSPTGGNTEAFF.

DNA of the CDR3: TGTGCCAGCAGTGAATCAGTGTTCTCCTACGAGCAGTACTTC. Its protein is CASSESVFSYEQYF. The chain has TRBV6-1 and TRBJ2-7; D ambiguous. CDR1 is MNHNS and CDR2 is SASEGT in the germline V gene. The CDR3 covers 14 residues. V lost 2 bases and J 0 bases, leaving 8 bases between the germline ends.

The chain has TRBV27 and TRBJ1-1; TRBD1 is a possible D gene (6 bases). The germline V and J ends were trimmed by 5 bases and 1 base, with 11 bases remaining between them. The CDR3 consists of 14 residues. The germline CDR1 and CDR2 sequences are MNHEY and SMNVEV (reference sequence). The CDR3 region has the DNA TGTGCCAGCAGTGCCGGACAGCAGAACACTGAAGCTTTCTTT. This sequence encodes CASSAGQQNTEAFF.

The chain combines TRBV7-2 with TRBJ2-7; the D is unclear. Trimming left V 5 bases short and J 0 bases short, with 5 bases between. The CDR3 consists of 12 residues. Germline V CDR1 and CDR2: SGHTA, FQGNSA. The CDR3 sequence: CASSHTSYEQYF. The CDR3 DNA reads TGTGCCAGCAGCCACACCTCCTACGAGCAGTACTTC.